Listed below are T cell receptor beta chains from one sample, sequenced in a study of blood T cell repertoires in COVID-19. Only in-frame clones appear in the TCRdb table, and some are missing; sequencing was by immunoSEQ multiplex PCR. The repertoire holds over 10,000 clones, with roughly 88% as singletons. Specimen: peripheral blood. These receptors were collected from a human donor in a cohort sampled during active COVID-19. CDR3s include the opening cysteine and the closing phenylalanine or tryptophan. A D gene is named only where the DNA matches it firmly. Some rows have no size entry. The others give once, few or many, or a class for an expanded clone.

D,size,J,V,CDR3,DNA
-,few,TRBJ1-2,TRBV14,CASSQGVSGGYTF,TGTGCCAGCAGCCAAGGGGTTTCCGGGGGCTACACCTTC
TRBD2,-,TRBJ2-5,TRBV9,CASSVVGTSGETQYF,TGTGCCAGCAGCGTAGTGGGGACTAGCGGAGAGACCCAGTACTTC
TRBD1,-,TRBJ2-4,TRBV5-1,CASSEDRGYIQYF,TGCGCCAGCAGTGAAGACAGGGGATACATTCAGTACTTC
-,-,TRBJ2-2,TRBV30,CAWTGYPGELFF,TGTGCCTGGACAGGGTACCCCGGGGAGCTGTTTTTT
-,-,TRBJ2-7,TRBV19,CASSMGAILGRDEQYF,TGTGCCAGTAGTATGGGGGCTATCCTCGGAAGGGACGAGCAGTACTTC
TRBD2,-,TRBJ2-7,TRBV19,CASQNGGSSYEQYF,TGTGCCAGTCAGAACGGGGGGAGCTCCTACGAGCAGTACTTC
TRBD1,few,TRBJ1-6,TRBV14,CASSQGTGVNSPLHF,TGTGCCAGCAGCCAGGGGACAGGGGTTAATTCACCCCTCCACTTT
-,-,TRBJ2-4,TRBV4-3,CASSQDIFQNIQYF,TGCGCCAGCAGCCAAGACATTTTTCAAAACATTCAGTACTTC
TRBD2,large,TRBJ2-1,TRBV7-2,CASILERGSSYNEQFF,TGTGCCAGCATCCTAGAGCGGGGCAGCTCCTACAATGAGCAGTTCTTC
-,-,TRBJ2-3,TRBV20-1,CSASSPVSSTDTQYF,TGCAGTGCTAGTAGTCCAGTCTCAAGCACAGATACGCAGTATTTT
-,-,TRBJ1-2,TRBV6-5,CASSYQDAGGYTF,TGTGCCAGCAGTTATCAGGACGCGGGGGGCTACACCTTC
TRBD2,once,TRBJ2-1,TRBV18,CASSPSIGGIDEQFF,TGTGCCAGCTCACCCTCGATCGGGGGGATCGATGAGCAGTTCTTC
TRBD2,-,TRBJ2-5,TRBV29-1,CSTWTSGREETQYF,TGCAGCACCTGGACTAGCGGGAGGGAAGAGACCCAGTACTTC
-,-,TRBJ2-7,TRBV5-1,CASSLGDNPYEQYF,TGCGCCAGCAGCTTGGGAGACAACCCCTACGAGCAGTACTTC
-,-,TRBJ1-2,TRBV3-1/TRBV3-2,CASSQFFTADYGYTF,TGTGCCAGCAGCCAATTCTTCACAGCCGATTATGGCTACACCTTC
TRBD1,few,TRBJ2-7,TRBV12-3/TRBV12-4,CASSDRDSYEQYF,TGTGCCAGCAGCGACCGGGACAGTTACGAGCAGTACTTC
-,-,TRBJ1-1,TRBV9,CASSPTGNTEAFF,TGTGCCAGCAGCCCGACAGGGAACACTGAAGCTTTCTTT
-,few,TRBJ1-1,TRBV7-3,CASSEQGVGTEAFF,TGTGCCAGCAGCGAACAGGGAGTTGGGACTGAAGCTTTCTTT
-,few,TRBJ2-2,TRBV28,CASSRRGAGELFF,TGTGCCAGCAGTCGACGGGGAGCCGGGGAGCTGTTTTTT
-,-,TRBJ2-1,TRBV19,CASSISRRVDNEQFF,TGTGCCAGTAGTATATCACGGCGGGTCGACAATGAGCAGTTCTTC
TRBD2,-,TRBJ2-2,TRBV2,CASSEEPRGRPGELFF,TGTGCCAGCAGTGAAGAGCCCCGCGGGAGGCCCGGGGAGCTGTTTTTT
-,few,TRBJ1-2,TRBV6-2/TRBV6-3,CASSLDTYGYTF,TGTGCCAGCAGTTTGGACACCTATGGCTACACCTTC
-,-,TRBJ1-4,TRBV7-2,CASSSGTQGEKLFF,TGTGCCAGCAGCTCGGGAACCCAAGGGGAAAAACTGTTTTTT
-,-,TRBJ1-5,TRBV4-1,CASSQDRLKAGQPQHF,TGCGCCAGCAGCCAAGATCGATTGAAGGCGGGACAGCCCCAGCATTTT
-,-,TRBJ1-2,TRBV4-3,CASSQRVGASLGGYTF,TGCGCCAGCAGCCAAAGGGTGGGGGCATCGCTCGGTGGCTACACCTTC
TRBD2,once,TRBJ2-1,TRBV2,CASTQLLPAGSYNEQFF,TGTGCCAGCACCCAACTCCTCCCAGCGGGATCCTACAATGAGCAGTTCTTC
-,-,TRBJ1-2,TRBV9,CASSPDRNYGYTF,TGTGCCAGCAGCCCCGACAGAAACTATGGCTACACCTTC
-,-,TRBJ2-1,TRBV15,CATRLPSSGEQFF,TGTGCCACCCGCTTACCCTCTAGTGGTGAGCAGTTCTTC
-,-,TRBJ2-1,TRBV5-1,CASSLDGPGRGGHEQFF,TGCGCCAGCAGCTTGGATGGACCGGGACGGGGAGGCCATGAGCAGTTCTTC
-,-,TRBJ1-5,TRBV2,CASSKTLALNQPQHF,TGTGCCAGCAGCAAGACCCTAGCCCTCAATCAGCCCCAGCATTTT
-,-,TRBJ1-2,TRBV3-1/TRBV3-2,CASSPNRDGYTF,TGTGCCAGCAGCCCTAACAGGGATGGCTACACCTTC
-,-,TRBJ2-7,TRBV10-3,CAIRGDNTKVF,TGTGCCATCAGGGGGGACAACACTAAGGTCTTC
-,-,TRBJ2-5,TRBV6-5,CASSYGAQETQYF,TGTGCCAGCAGTTACGGGGCTCAAGAGACCCAGTACTTC
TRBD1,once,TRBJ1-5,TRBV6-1,CASSDRDRDQPQHF,TGTGCCAGCAGTGACCGGGACAGGGATCAGCCCCAGCATTTT
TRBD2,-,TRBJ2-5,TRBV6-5,CATRAGVKKTQYF,TGTGCCACGCGAGCGGGAGTAAAAAAGACCCAGTACTTC
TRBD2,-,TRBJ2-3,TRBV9,CASSPKGGGTDTQYF,TGTGCCAGCAGCCCCAAGGGAGGGGGCACAGATACGCAGTATTTT
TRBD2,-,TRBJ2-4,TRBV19,CASSIVAGGPRYIQYF,TGTGCCAGTAGTATAGTGGCGGGAGGGCCGAGGTACATTCAGTACTTC
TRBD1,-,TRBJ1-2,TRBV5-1,CASPNSGQSLANYGYTF,TGCGCCAGTCCCAACTCGGGACAGAGCTTAGCTAACTATGGCTACACCTTC
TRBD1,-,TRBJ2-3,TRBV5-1,CASSTGTGASHYTDTQYF,TGCGCCAGCAGCACCGGGACAGGTGCCTCGCATTACACAGATACGCAGTATTTT
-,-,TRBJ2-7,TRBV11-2,CASTRSGTYEQYF,TGTGCCAGCACACGGAGCGGAACCTACGAGCAGTACTTC
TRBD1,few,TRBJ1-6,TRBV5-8,CASSLRGLGSPLHF,TGTGCCAGCAGCTTGAGGGGGCTAGGTTCACCCCTCCACTTT
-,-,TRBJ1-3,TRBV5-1,CASSAGTPAGNTIYF,TGCGCCAGCAGCGCCGGGACTCCCGCTGGAAACACCATATATTTT
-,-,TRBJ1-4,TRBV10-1,CASSGGRGAEKLFF,TGCGCCAGCAGTGGAGGCAGGGGCGCTGAAAAACTGTTTTTT
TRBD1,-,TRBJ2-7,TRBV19,CASSRQGAEQYF,TGTGCCAGTAGTCGGCAGGGGGCCGAGCAGTACTTC
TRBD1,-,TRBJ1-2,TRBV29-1,CSGARTGDGYTF,TGCAGCGGGGCCCGGACAGGGGATGGCTACACCTTC
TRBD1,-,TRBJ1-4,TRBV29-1,CSGGQGWGEKLFF,TGCAGCGGGGGACAGGGGTGGGGCGAAAAACTGTTTTTT
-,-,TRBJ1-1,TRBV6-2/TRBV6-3,CASSPWGGFMNTEAFF,TGTGCCAGCAGCCCATGGGGAGGGTTCATGAACACTGAAGCTTTCTTT
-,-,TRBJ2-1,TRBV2,CASSEVTGLSSEQFF,TGTGCCAGCAGTGAAGTTACGGGACTGTCGTCTGAGCAGTTCTTC
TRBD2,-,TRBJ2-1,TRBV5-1,CASSLNKMGLAGPGQFF,TGCGCCAGCAGCTTAAACAAGATGGGACTAGCGGGCCCTGGGCAGTTCTTC
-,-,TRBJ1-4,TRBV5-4,CASSLQGNEKLFF,TGTGCCAGCAGCTTACAGGGAAATGAAAAACTGTTTTTT
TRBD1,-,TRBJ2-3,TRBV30,CAWRTGVRRHTDTQYF,TGTGCCTGGAGGACAGGGGTTCGTCGACACACAGATACGCAGTATTTT
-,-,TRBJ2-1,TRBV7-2,CASSPNYNEQFF,TGTGCCAGCAGCCCAAACTACAATGAGCAGTTCTTC
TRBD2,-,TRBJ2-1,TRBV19,CASKQGASGGANEQFF,TGTGCCAGTAAGCAGGGTGCTAGCGGGGGGGCCAATGAGCAGTTCTTC
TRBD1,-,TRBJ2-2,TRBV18,CASSTMGQGSSTGELFF,TGTGCCAGCTCAACCATGGGACAGGGGTCGAGCACCGGGGAGCTGTTTTTT
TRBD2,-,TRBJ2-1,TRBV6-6,CASSSLAGGGLYEQFF,TGTGCCAGCAGTTCCCTAGCGGGTGGGGGATTGTACGAGCAGTTCTTC
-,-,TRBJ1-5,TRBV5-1,CASSWGLNQPQHF,TGCGCCAGCAGCTGGGGGCTAAATCAGCCCCAGCATTTT
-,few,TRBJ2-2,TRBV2,CASSRAKNTGELFF,TGTGCCAGCAGCAGGGCGAAGAACACCGGGGAGCTGTTTTTT